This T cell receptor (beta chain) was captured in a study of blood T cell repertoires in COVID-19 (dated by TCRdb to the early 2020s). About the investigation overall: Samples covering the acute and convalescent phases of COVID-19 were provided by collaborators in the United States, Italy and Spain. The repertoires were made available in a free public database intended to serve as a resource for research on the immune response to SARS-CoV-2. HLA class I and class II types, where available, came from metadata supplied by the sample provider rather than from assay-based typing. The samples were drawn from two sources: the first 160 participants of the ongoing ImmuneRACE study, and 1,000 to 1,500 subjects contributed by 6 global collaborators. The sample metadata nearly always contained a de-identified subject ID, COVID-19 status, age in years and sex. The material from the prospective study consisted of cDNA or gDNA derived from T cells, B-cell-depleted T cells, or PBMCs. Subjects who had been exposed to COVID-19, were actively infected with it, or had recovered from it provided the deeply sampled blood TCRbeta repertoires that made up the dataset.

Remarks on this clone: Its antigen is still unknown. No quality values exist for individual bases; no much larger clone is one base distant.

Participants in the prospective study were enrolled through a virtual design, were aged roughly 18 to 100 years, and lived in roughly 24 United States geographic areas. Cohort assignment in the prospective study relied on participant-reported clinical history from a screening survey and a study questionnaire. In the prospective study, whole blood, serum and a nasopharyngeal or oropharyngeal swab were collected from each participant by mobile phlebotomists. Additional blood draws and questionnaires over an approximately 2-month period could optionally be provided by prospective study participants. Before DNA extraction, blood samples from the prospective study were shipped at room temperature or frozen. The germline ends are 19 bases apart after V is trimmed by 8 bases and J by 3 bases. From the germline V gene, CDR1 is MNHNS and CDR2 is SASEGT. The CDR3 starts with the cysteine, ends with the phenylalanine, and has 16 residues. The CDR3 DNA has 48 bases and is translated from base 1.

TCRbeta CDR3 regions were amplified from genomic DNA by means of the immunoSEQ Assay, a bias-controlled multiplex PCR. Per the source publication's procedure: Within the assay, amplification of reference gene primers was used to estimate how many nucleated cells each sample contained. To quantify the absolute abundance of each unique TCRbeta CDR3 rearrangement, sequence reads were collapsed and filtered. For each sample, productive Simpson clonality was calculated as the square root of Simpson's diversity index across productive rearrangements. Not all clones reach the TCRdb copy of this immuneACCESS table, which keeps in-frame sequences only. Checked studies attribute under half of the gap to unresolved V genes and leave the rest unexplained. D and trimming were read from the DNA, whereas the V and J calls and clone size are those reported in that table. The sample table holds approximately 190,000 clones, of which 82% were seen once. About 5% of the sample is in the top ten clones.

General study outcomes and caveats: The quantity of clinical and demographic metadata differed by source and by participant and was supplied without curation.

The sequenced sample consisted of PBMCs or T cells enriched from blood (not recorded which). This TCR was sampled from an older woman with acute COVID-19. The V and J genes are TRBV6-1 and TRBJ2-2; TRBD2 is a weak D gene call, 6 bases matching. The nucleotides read TGTGCCAGCCGTGCGGGGCAGGGCGGGGACACCGGGGAGCTGTTTTTT. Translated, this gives CASRAGQGGDTGELFF.